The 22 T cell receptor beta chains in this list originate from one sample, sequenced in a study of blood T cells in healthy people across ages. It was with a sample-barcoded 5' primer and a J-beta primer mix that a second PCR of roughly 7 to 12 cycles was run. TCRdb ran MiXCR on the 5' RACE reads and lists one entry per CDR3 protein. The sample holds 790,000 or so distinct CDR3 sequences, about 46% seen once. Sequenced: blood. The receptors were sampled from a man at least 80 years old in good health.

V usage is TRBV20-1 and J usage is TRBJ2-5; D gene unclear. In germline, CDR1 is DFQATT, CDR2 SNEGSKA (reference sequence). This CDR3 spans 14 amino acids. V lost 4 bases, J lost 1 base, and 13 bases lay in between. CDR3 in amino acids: CSATERGSQETQYF. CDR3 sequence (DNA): TGCAGTGCTACCGAGCGTGGCTCCCAAGAGACCCAGTACTTC.

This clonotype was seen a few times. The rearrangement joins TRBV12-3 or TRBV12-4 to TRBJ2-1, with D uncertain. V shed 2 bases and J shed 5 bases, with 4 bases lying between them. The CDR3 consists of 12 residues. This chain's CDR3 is CASSLNDNEQFF. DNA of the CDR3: TGTGCCAGCAGTTTAAACGACAATGAGCAGTTCTTC.

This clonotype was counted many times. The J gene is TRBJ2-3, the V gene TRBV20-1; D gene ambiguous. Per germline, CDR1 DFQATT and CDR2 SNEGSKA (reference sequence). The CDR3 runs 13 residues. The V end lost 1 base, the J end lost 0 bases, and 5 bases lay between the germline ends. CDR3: CSARVGSTDTQYF. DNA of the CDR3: TGCAGTGCTAGAGTTGGTAGCACAGATACGCAGTATTTT.

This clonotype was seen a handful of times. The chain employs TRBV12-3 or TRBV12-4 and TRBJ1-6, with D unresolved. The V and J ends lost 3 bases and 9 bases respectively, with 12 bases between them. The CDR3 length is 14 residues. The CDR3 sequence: CASSLRGGRSPLHF. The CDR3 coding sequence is TGTGCCAGCAGTTTGCGTGGAGGGCGTTCACCCCTCCACTTT.

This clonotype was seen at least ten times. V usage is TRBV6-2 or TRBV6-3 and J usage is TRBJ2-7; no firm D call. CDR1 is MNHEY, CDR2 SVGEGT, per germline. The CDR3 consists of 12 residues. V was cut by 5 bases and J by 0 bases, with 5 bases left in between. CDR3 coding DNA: TGTGCCAGCAGTCACGTCTCCTACGAGCAGTACTTC. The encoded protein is CASSHVSYEQYF.

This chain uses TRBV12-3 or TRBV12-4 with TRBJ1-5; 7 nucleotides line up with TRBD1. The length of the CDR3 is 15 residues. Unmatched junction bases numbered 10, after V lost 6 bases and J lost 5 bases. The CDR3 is CASSRRGTAHQPQHF. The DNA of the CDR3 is TGTGCCAGCAGCCGCAGGGGGACAGCGCATCAGCCCCAGCATTTT.

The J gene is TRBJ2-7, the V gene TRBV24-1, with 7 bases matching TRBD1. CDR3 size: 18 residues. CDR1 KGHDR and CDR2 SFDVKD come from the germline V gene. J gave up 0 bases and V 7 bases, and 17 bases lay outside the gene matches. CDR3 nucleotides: TGTGCCACCAGCTCTGAGAGCAACCGGGACAGACGCTCCTACGAGCAGTACTTC. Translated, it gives CATSSESNRDRRSYEQYF.

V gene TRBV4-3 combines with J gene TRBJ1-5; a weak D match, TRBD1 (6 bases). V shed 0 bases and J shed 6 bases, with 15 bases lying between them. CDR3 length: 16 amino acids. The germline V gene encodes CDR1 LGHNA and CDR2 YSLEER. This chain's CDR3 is CASSQDLGTRFQPQHF. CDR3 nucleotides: TGCGCCAGCAGCCAAGACCTGGGGACAAGATTTCAGCCCCAGCATTTT.

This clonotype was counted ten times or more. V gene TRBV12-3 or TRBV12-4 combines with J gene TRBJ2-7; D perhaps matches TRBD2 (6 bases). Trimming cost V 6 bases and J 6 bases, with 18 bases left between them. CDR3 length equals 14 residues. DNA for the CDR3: TGTGCCAGCAGCTCACTAGCATTGGCCGTCGAGCAGTACTTC. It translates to CASSSLALAVEQYF.

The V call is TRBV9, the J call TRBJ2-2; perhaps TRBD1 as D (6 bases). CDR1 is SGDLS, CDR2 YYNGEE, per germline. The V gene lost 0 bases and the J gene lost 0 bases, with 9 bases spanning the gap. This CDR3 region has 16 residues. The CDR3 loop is CASSVAQGANTGELFF. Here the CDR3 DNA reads TGTGCCAGCAGCGTAGCACAGGGAGCGAACACCGGGGAGCTGTTTTTT.

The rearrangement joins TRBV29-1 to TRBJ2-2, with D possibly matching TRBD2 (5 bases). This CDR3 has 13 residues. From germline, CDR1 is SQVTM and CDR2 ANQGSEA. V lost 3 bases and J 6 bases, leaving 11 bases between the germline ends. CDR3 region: CSVDGIRPGELFF. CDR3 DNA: TGCAGCGTTGACGGGATACGTCCCGGGGAGCTGTTTTTT.

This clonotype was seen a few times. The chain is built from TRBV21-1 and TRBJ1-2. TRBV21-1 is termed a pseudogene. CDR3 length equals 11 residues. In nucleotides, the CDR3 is TGTGCCAGCAAATTCAGGAGCGGCTACACCTTC. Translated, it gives CASKFRSGYTF.

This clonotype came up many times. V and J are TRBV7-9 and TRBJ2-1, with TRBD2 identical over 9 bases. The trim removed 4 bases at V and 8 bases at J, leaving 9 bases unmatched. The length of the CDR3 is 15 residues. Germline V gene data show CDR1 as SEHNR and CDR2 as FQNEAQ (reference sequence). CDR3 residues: CASSSQGGLADEQFF. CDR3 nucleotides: TGTGCCAGCAGCTCCCAGGGGGGACTAGCAGATGAGCAGTTCTTC.

The CDR3 here is CSARGAGVRDTQYF. The CDR3 DNA follows: TGCAGTGCTAGGGGGGCAGGGGTAAGGGATACGCAGTATTTT. The V call is TRBV20-1, the J call TRBJ2-3, with D possibly being TRBD1 (6 bases). This CDR3 is built from 14 residues. V was trimmed by 3 bases and J by 6 bases, leaving 16 bases between them. Germline V lookup: CDR1 DFQATT, CDR2 SNEGSKA (reference sequence).

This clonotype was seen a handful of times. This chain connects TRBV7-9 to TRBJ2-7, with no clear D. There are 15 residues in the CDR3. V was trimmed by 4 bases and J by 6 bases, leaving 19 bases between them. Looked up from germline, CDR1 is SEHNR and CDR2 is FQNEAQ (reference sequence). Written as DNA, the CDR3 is TGTGCCAGCAGCTCCTTCTCCGGACGACAATCCGAGCAGTACTTC. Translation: CASSSFSGRQSEQYF.

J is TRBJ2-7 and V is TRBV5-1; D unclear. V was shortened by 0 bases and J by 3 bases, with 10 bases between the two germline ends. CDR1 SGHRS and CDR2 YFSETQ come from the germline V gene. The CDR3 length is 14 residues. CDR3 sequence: CASSLGFGFYEQYF. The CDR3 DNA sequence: TGCGCCAGCAGCTTGGGATTTGGATTCTACGAGCAGTACTTC.

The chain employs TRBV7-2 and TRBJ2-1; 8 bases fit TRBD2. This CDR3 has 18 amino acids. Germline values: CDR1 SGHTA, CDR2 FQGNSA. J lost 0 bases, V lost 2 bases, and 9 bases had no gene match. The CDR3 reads CASSLRLAGLSSYNEQFF. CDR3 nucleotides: TGTGCCAGCAGCTTAAGGCTAGCGGGTCTAAGCTCCTACAATGAGCAGTTCTTC. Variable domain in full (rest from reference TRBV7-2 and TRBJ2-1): GAGVSQSPSNKVTEKGKDVELRCDPISGHTALYWYRQSLGQGLEFLIYFQGNSAPDKSGLPSDRFSAERTGGSVSTLTIQRTQQEDSAVYLCASSLRLAGLSSYNEQFFGPGTRLTVL.

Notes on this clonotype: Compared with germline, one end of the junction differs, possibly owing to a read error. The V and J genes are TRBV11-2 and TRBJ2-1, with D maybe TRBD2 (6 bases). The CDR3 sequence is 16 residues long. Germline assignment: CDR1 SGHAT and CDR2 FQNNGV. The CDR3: CASSLRGSGYYDEQFF. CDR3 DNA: TGTGCCAGCAGCTTAAGGGGTAGCGGATACTACGATGAGCAGTTCTTC.

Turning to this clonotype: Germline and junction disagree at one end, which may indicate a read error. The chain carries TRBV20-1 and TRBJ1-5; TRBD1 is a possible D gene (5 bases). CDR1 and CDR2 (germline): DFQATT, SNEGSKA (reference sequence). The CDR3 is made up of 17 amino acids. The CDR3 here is CSARDPRVLSSSQPQHF. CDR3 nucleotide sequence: TGCAGTGCTAGAGATCCCAGGGTACTCTCCAGCAGTCAGCCCCAGCATTTT.

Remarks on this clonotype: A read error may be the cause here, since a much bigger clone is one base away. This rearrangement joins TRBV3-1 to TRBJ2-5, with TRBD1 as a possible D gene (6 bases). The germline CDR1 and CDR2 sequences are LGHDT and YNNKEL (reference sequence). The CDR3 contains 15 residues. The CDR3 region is CARSESGQRQETQYF. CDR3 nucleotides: TGTGCCCGCAGCGAAAGTGGACAGCGTCAAGAGACCCAGTACTTC.

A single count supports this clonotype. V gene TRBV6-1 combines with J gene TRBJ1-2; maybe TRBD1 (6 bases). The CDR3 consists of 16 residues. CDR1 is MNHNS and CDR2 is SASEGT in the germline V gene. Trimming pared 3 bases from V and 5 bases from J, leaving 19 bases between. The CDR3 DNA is TGTGCCAGCAGTGACGGGAGTGGGGGCGAACGATATGGCTACACCTTC. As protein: CASSDGSGGERYGYTF.

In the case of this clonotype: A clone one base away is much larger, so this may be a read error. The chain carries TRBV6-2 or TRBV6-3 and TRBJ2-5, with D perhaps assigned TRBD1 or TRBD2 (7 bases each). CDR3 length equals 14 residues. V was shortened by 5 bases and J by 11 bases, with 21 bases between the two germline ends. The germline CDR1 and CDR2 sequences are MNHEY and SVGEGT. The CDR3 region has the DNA TGTGCCAGCAGTGACAGGGTAGGGGGGGATGAGCAGTACTTC. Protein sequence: CASSDRVGGDEQYF.